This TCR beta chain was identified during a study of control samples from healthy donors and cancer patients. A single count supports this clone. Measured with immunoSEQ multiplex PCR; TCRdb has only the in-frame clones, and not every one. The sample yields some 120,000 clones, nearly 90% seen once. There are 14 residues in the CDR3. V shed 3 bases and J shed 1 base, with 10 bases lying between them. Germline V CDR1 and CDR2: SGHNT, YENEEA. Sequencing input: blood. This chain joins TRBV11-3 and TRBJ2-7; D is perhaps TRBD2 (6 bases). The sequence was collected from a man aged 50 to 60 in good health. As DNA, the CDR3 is TGTGCCAGCAGCTTTGGCGGGGAATCCTACGAGCAGTACTTC. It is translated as CASSFGGESYEQYF.